Following are 19 T cell receptor beta chains from one sample sequenced in a study of shared clonotypes between healthy human individuals. Sequencing was performed with immunoSEQ multiplex PCR; in TCRdb, only in-frame clones are kept and a portion is missing. This table holds around 450,000 clones, roughly 77% found once. The sample consisted of PBMCs. The receptors shown here come from a woman aged 40 to 50 in good health. Some clones in this sample may be carry-over from other donors' samples.

In its sample, this clone was seen once. The chain recombines TRBV5-1 with TRBJ2-1; D unresolved. This CDR3 comprises 14 residues. Trimming took off 4 bases at V and 6 bases at J, with 14 bases between the two ends. Germline assignment: CDR1 SGHRS and CDR2 YFSETQ. The DNA of the CDR3 is TGCGCCAGCAGCCTGACCCGGATGGGCAATGAGCAGTTCTTC. It is translated as CASSLTRMGNEQFF.

The J gene is TRBJ2-4, the V gene TRBV29-1; TRBD1 or TRBD2 may be the D gene (5 bases each). The V gene's germline CDR1 is SQVTM and CDR2 ANQGSEA. The CDR3 has 11 amino acids. For the CDR3, the DNA is TGCAGTAGTAGTGAGGGACACATTCAGTACTTC. Amino acid sequence: CSSSEGHIQYF.

The chain employs TRBV7-8 and TRBJ2-1; 10 bases line up with TRBD2. Germline V lookup: CDR1 SGHVS, CDR2 FQNEAQ. Trimming removed 1 base from V and 7 bases from J; junction bases left unmatched: 7. The CDR3 consists of 16 residues. CDR3 nucleotides: TGTGCCAGCAGCTTAGTAAGCGGGAGGGCCCGTAATGAGCAGTTCTTC. Protein sequence: CASSLVSGRARNEQFF.

This clone was seen a few times. The chain couples TRBV30 to TRBJ2-2, with D tentatively TRBD1 (6 bases). With 4 bases removed from V and 3 bases from J, the gap between germline ends came to 18 bases. Germline V lookup: CDR1 GTSNPN, CDR2 SVGIG (reference sequence). The CDR3 is made up of 16 amino acids. CDR3 sequence: CAWTPRGRGHTGELFF. CDR3 coding DNA: TGTGCCTGGACCCCAAGGGGCAGGGGCCACACCGGGGAGCTGTTTTTT.

V usage is TRBV11-2 and J usage is TRBJ2-7; 8 bases fit TRBD2. With V trimmed by 4 bases and J by 7 bases, 3 bases remained unmatched. From germline, CDR1 is SGHAT and CDR2 FQNNGV. CDR3 length: 12 residues. CDR3 sequence (DNA): TGTGCCAGCAGCTACGGGAGGGGGGAGCAGTACTTC. Protein: CASSYGRGEQYF.

This chain links TRBV19 with TRBJ2-7; either TRBD1 or TRBD2 may supply D (5 bases each). CDR1 LNHDA and CDR2 SQIVND come from the germline V gene (reference sequence). Trimming removed 4 bases at V and 5 bases at J, with 15 bases between. The CDR3 spans 14 residues. As DNA, the CDR3 is TGTGCCAGTAGTACAGAACCGGGACCAAACGAGCAGTACTTC. This translates into CASSTEPGPNEQYF.

The chain recombines TRBV19 with TRBJ1-5, with D uncertain. The CDR3 spans 14 residues. Germline V lookup: CDR1 LNHDA, CDR2 SQIVND (reference sequence). Trimming removed 6 bases from V and 4 bases from J, with 13 bases in between. Written as DNA, the CDR3 is TGTGCCAGTAGACCCTTGGACGTGAATCAGCCCCAGCATTTT. This sequence encodes CASRPLDVNQPQHF.

V is TRBV28 and J is TRBJ2-1, with D uncertain. Trimming left V 2 bases short and J 0 bases short, with 11 bases between. The CDR3 extends over 16 amino acids. The germline CDR1 and CDR2 sequences are MDHEN and SYDVKM. The DNA for the CDR3 is TGTGCCAGCAGTTTAGGGGTCGGCGGCTCCTACAATGAGCAGTTCTTC. It yields the protein CASSLGVGGSYNEQFF.

The CDR3: CASSSRGQQYF. CDR3 in DNA: TGTGCCAGCAGCTCTAGGGGTCAGCAGTACTTC. This chain connects TRBV11-2 to TRBJ2-7, with a possible D match to TRBD1 (5 bases). This CDR3 spans 11 amino acids. Germline V gene sequence: CDR1 SGHAT, CDR2 FQNNGV. The germline V and J ends were trimmed by 4 bases and 8 bases, with 9 bases remaining between them.

The genes are TRBV19 and TRBJ2-1; 12 bases match TRBD2. CDR3 size: 20 residues. Germline CDR1 LNHDA, CDR2 SQIVND (reference sequence). Losses at the gene ends were 5 bases for V and 5 bases for J; bases not matched to a gene: 19. The CDR3 DNA reads TGTGCCAGTAGTGCCCGGACTAGCGGGACTAAACTTAAATTAAACAATGAGCAGTTCTTC. Translation gives CASSARTSGTKLKLNNEQFF.

The chain is built from TRBV30 and TRBJ1-5; D is unclear. Trimming cost V 3 bases and J 1 base, with 16 bases left between them. CDR1 and CDR2 (germline): GTSNPN, SVGIG (reference sequence). This CDR3 is built from 16 residues. In DNA, the CDR3 is TGTGCCTGGAGCCCTGAAACGCGGGCGAGCAATCAGCCCCAGCATTTT. This sequence encodes CAWSPETRASNQPQHF. Based on the CDR3 plus reference TRBV30 and TRBJ1-5, the full variable domain is SQTIHQWPATLVQPVGSPLSLECTVEGTSNPNLYWYRQAAGRGLQLLFYSVGIGQISSEVPQNLSASRPQDRQFILSSKKLLLSDSGFYLCAWSPETRASNQPQHFGDGTRLSIL.

The chain combines TRBV7-8 with TRBJ2-5, with 11 bases fitting TRBD2. Germline CDR1 reads SGHVS; CDR2 reads FQNEAQ. V shed 5 bases, J shed 1 base, and the junction held 21 bases outside the gene matches. This CDR3 region has 21 residues. The CDR3 coding sequence is TGTGCCAGCAGCAACGGGACTAGCGGTAATAAATGGATAAACCTCCAAGAGACCCAGTACTTC. Translating gives CASSNGTSGNKWINLQETQYF.

In its sample, this clone was seen a few times. The chain is built from TRBV15 and TRBJ2-1, with a weak D call TRBD2 (5 bases). V lost 0 bases and J 0 bases, leaving 15 bases between the germline ends. CDR3 length: 18 residues. Per germline, CDR1 LNHNV and CDR2 YYDKDF (reference sequence). The CDR3 loop is CATSRDPLTRDSYNEQFF. The CDR3 region has the DNA TGTGCCACCAGCAGAGATCCCCTAACTAGGGACTCCTACAATGAGCAGTTCTTC. Together with reference TRBV15 and TRBJ2-1, the CDR3 gives the full variable domain: DAMVIQNPRYQVTQFGKPVTLSCSQTLNHNVMYWYQQKSSQAPKLLFHYYDKDFNNEADTPDNFQSRRPNTSFCFLDIRSPGLGDTAMYLCATSRDPLTRDSYNEQFFGPGTRLTVL.

This chain uses TRBV5-1 with TRBJ2-1, with D possibly matching TRBD1 (5 bases). The CDR3 totals 15 residues. V lost 2 bases, J lost 0 bases, and 9 bases lay in between. Germline CDR1 and CDR2: SGHRS and YFSETQ. The CDR3 protein is CASSLLDSSYNEQFF. CDR3 bases: TGCGCCAGCAGCTTACTTGACAGCTCCTACAATGAGCAGTTCTTC.

This clone was observed once. The genes are TRBV19 and TRBJ1-4; D is unclear. The V gene lost 4 bases and the J gene lost 7 bases, with 7 bases spanning the gap. Germline V gene sequence: CDR1 LNHDA, CDR2 SQIVND (reference sequence). There are 12 residues in the CDR3. Here the CDR3 DNA reads TGTGCCAGTAGTACCCGGGCTGAAAAACTGTTTTTT. It yields the protein CASSTRAEKLFF. Filled out from reference TRBV19 and TRBJ1-4, the complete variable domain reads DGGITQSPKYLFRKEGQNVTLSCEQNLNHDAMYWYRQDPGQGLRLIYYSQIVNDFQKGDIAEGYSVSREKKESFPLTVTSAQKNPTAFYLCASSTRAEKLFFGSGTQLSVL.

This rearrangement joins TRBV19 to TRBJ1-1; D is possibly TRBD1 (5 bases). This CDR3 has 13 residues. V was trimmed by 6 bases and J by 1 base, leaving 9 bases between them. Germline CDR1 and CDR2: LNHDA and SQIVND (reference sequence). The CDR3 loop is CASSVTANTEAFF. For the CDR3, the DNA is TGTGCCAGTAGCGTGACAGCGAACACTGAAGCTTTCTTT.

This clone was seen a single time. An end of the junction does not agree with germline; a read error may underlie this. The rearrangement uses TRBV7-7 and TRBJ2-3; TRBD1 matches at 10 bases. Germline V gene data show CDR1 as SSHAT and CDR2 as FNYEAQ (reference sequence). The CDR3 consists of 15 residues. The CDR3 sequence is CASSLGQGGTDTQYF. The DNA for the CDR3 is TGTGCTAGCAGCTTAGGACAGGGGGGAACAGATACGCAGTATTTT. The full variable domain, in which reference TRBV7-7 and TRBJ2-3 provide the parts outside the CDR3, is GAGVSQSPRYKVTKRGQDVTLRCDPISSHATLYWYQQALGQGPEFLTYFNYEAQPDKSGLPSDRFSAERPEGSISTLTIQRTEQRDSAMYRCASSLGQGGTDTQYFGPGTRLTVL.

V is TRBV10-3 and J is TRBJ2-4; D unresolved. The CDR3 contains 16 residues. Trimming pared 4 bases from V and 0 bases from J, leaving 13 bases between. Germline V gene lookup returns CDR1 ENHRY and CDR2 SYGVKD. The DNA of the CDR3 is TGTGCCATCAGTGCTCAAAGGACGTTAGCCAAAAACATTCAGTACTTC. Encoded protein: CAISAQRTLAKNIQYF.

The rearrangement uses TRBV7-6 and TRBJ1-6; D is perhaps TRBD1 (6 bases). Germline CDR1 is SGHVS and CDR2 is FNYEAQ. The CDR3 extends over 14 amino acids. V lost 5 bases and J lost 7, with 12 bases in between. The CDR3 sequence is CASSDDRPNSPLHF. The CDR3 DNA is TGTGCCAGCAGCGACGACAGGCCGAATTCACCCCTCCACTTT.